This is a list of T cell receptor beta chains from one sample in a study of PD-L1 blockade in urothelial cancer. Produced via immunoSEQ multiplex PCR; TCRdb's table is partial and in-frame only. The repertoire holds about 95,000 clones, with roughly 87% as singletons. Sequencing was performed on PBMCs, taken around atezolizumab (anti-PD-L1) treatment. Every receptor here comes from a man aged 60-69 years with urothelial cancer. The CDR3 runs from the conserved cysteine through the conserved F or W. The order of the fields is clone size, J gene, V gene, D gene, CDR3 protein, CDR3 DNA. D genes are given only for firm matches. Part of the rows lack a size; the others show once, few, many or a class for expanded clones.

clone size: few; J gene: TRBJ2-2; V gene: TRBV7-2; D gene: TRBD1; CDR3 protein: CASSWDRGVGELFF; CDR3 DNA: TGTGCCAGCAGCTGGGACAGGGGGGTCGGGGAGCTGTTTTTT
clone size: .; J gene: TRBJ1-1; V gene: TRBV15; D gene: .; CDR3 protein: CATSRGGSGNTEAFF; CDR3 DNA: TGTGCCACCAGCAGAGGTGGCAGTGGTAACACTGAAGCTTTCTTT
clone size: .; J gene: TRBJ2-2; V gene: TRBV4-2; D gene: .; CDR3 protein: CASSPPLVTGELFF; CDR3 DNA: TGTGCCAGCAGCCCCCCCCTAGTAACCGGGGAGCTGTTTTTT
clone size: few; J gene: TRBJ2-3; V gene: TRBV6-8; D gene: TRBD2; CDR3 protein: CASSFRLAGALDTQYF; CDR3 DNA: TGTGCCAGCAGTTTTAGACTAGCGGGAGCTTTGGATACGCAGTATTTT
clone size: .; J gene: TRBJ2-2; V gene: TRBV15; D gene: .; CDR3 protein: CATSRGLGPGELFF; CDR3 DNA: TGTGCCACCAGCAGAGGTTTGGGGCCCGGGGAGCTGTTTTTT
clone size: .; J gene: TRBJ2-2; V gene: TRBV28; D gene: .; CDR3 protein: CASSLRRMNTGELFF; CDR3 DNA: TGTGCCAGCAGTTTACGTAGAATGAACACCGGGGAGCTGTTTTTT
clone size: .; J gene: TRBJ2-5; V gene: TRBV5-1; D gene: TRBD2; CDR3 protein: CASSPSSGAQETQYF; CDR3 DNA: TGCGCCAGCAGCCCTTCTAGCGGCGCTCAAGAGACCCAGTACTTC
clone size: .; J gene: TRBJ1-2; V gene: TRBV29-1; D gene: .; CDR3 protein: CSALQANYGYTF; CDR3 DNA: TGCAGCGCCCTACAGGCGAACTATGGCTACACCTTC
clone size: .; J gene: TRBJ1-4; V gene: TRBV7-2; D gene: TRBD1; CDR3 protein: CASSLGTGGTNEKLFF; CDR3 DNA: TGTGCCAGCAGCCTGGGGACAGGGGGAACTAATGAAAAACTGTTTTTT
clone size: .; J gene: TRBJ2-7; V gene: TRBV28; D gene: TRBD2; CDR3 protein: CASSPLGLAGNEQYF; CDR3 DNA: TGTGCCAGCAGTCCACTCGGACTAGCGGGAAACGAGCAGTACTTC
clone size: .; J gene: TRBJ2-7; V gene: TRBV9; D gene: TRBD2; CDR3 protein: CASSVDPSGGAFEQYF; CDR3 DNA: TGTGCCAGCAGCGTAGATCCCAGCGGGGGGGCCTTTGAGCAGTACTTC
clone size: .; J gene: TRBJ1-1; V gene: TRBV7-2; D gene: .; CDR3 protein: CASSGTGLTEAFF; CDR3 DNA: TGTGCCAGCAGCGGAACAGGGCTCACTGAAGCTTTCTTT
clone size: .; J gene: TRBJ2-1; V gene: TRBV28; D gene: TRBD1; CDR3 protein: CASSFLSRTGLRNEQFF; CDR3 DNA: TGTGCCAGCAGTTTCCTCTCTAGGACAGGGCTGCGAAATGAGCAGTTCTTC
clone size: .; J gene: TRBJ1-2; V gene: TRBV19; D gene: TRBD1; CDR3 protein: CASSIQGADGYTF; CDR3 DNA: TGTGCCAGTAGTATACAGGGGGCGGATGGCTACACCTTC